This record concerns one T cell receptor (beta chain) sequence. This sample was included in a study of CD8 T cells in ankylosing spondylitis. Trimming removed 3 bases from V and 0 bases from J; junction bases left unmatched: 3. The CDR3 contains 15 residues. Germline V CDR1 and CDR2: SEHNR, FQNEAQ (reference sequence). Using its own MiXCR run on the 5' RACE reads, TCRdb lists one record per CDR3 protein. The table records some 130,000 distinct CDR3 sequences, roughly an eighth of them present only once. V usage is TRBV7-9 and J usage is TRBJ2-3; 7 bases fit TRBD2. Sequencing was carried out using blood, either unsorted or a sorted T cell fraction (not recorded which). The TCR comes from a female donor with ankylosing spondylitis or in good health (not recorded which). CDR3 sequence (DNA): TGTGCCAGCAGCTTCGATAGCGGGAGCACAGATACGCAGTATTTT. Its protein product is CASSFDSGSTDTQYF.